This TCR beta chain was identified in a study of cytomegalovirus exposure and HLA in healthy donors. Study-wide findings and caveats: Previous analysis showed most TCR beta V segments were productive about 90% or about 30% of the time.

Per germline, CDR1 LNHDA and CDR2 SQIVND (reference sequence). With 4 bases clipped from V and 6 bases from J, the junction kept 2 bases outside the gene matches. The CDR3 is 13 amino acids. The primer mix had 60 Vbeta and 13 Jbeta primers. The protocol was immunoSEQ multiplex PCR, while the TCRdb copy is restricted to in-frame clones and leaves out a portion. Of 110,000 to 150,000 clones detected, over 60% appear once; the ten largest clones hold less than 2%. The count of this clone is one. Its antigen remains unidentified. This rearrangement joins TRBV19 to TRBJ2-2; 7 positions agree with TRBD1. The source of this sequence is a woman aged 25 to 39 in good health and CMV-seronegative. The material sequenced was PBMCs. The CDR3 reads CASSRDSPGELFF. CDR3 bases: TGTGCCAGTAGTAGGGACAGTCCCGGGGAGCTGTTTTTT.